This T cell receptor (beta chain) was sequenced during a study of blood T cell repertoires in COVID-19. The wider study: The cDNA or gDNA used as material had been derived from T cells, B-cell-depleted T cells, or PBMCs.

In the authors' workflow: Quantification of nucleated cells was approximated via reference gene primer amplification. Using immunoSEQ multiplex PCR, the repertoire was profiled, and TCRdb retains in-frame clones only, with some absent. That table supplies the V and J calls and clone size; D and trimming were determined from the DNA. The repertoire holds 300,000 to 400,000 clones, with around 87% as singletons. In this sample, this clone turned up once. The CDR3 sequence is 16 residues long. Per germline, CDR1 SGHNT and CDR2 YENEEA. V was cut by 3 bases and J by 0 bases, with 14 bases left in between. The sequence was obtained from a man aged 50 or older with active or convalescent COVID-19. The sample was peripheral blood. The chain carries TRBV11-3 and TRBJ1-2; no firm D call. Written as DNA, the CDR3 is TGTGCCAGCAGCTTGTTTATCCCCCTCGCTAACTATGGCTACACCTTC. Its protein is CASSLFIPLANYGYTF.